This passage covers 11 T cell receptor beta chains from one sample sequenced in a study of cytomegalovirus exposure and HLA in healthy donors. PCR employed 60 Vbeta and 13 Jbeta primers. Produced via immunoSEQ multiplex PCR; TCRdb's table is partial and in-frame only. The table includes 150,000 or so clones, approximately 84% detected once. Sequences were obtained from PBMCs. The receptors were sampled from a man aged 50 to 60 in good health and CMV-seropositive.

V usage is TRBV18 and J usage is TRBJ2-7, with D possibly TRBD2 on 5 matching bases. The J call is doubtful: the DNA matches TRBJ2-5 better. In germline, CDR1 is KGHSH, CDR2 LQKENI. The CDR3 contains 15 residues. CDR3 in amino acids: CASSPRIEEAETQYF. In nucleotides, the CDR3 is TGTGCCAGCTCACCACGTATAGAGGAGGCCGAGACCCAGTACTTC.

The rearrangement uses TRBV30 and TRBJ2-1; D uncertain. The CDR3 is 12 residues long. Germline CDR1 and CDR2: GTSNPN and SVGIG (reference sequence). V lost 7 bases to trimming and J lost 4 bases, with 11 bases between them. The CDR3 DNA reads as TGTGCCTCCGAGAAGGAGTACAATGAGCAGTTCTTC. Protein product: CASEKEYNEQFF.

This clone was detected once. V is TRBV10-2 and J is TRBJ1-2, with D maybe TRBD1 (6 bases). CDR1 is WSHSY and CDR2 is SAAADI in the germline V gene. The CDR3 is 14 amino acids. V gave up 3 bases and J gave up 4 bases, with 12 bases separating them. The CDR3 nucleotides are TGCGCCAGCAGTGATACAGGGAGAGTCTATGGCTACACCTTC. Translation gives CASSDTGRVYGYTF.

The chain has TRBV25-1 and TRBJ2-1, with 11 positions matching TRBD2. Germline-derived CDR1 and CDR2 are MGHDK and SYGVNS. The CDR3 has 14 residues. With 6 bases clipped from V and 7 bases from J, the junction kept 5 bases outside the gene matches. Written as DNA, the CDR3 is TGTGCCAGCAGAGCTAGCGGGGGGCTAAATGAGCAGTTCTTC. This codes for CASRASGGLNEQFF.

The sample holds a few counts of this clone. The rearrangement links TRBV5-5 to TRBJ1-3; no reliable D call. V was clipped by 7 bases and J by 0 bases, with 14 bases between them. The CDR3 has 15 amino acids. The germline CDR1 and CDR2 sequences are SGHKS and YYEKEE (reference sequence). The CDR3 spells CASSTQRNSGNTIYF. The DNA for the CDR3 is TGTGCCAGCTCTACTCAGCGAAACTCTGGAAACACCATATATTTT.

As DNA, the CDR3 is TGTGCCAGCAGCCGCGCCTCGATCGGGTCCTACAATGAGCAGTTCTTC. Its protein is CASSRASIGSYNEQFF. This chain joins TRBV11-2 and TRBJ2-1, with D unresolved. V lost 5 bases and J lost 1, with 15 bases in between. CDR3 length: 16 amino acids. From germline, CDR1 is SGHAT and CDR2 FQNNGV.

The V call is TRBV29-1, the J call TRBJ2-7; maybe TRBD2 (5 bases). The germline V gene has CDR1 SQVTM and CDR2 ANQGSEA. Trimming shortened V by 0 bases and J by 7 bases, and 13 bases separated the two germline ends. The CDR3 runs to 13 residues. DNA for the CDR3: TGCAGCGTTGAAGAGAACAGTTCGGGAGAGCAGTACTTC. Amino acids: CSVEENSSGEQYF.

The chain uses TRBV7-2 and TRBJ1-2, with 10 bases matching TRBD1. Germline V gene data show CDR1 as SGHTA and CDR2 as FQGNSA. The CDR3 is 14 amino acids. The junction had 4 bases not matched to a gene; V was cut back by 5 bases and J by 4 bases. CDR3 in amino acids: CASSTRQGAYGYTF. The DNA of the CDR3 is TGTGCCAGCAGCACAAGACAGGGGGCCTATGGCTACACCTTC. Full variable domain (rest looked up from reference TRBV7-2 and TRBJ1-2): GAGVSQSPSNKVTEKGKDVELRCDPISGHTALYWYRQSLGQGLEFLIYFQGNSAPDKSGLPSDRFSAERTGGSVSTLTIQRTQQEDSAVYLCASSTRQGAYGYTFGSGTRLTVV.

This clone has just a few counts. The chain employs TRBV2 and TRBJ1-5, with D perhaps TRBD1 (5 bases). Germline lookup yields CDR1 SNHLY and CDR2 FYNNEI. The CDR3 covers 13 residues. V lost 7 bases to trimming and J lost 7 bases, with 14 bases between them. CDR3 nucleotides: TGTGCCAGCAAGGGGAGGGAGAGACAGCCCCAGCATTTT. Its translation is CASKGRERQPQHF.

This rearrangement joins TRBV29-1 to TRBJ2-7; 8 bases match TRBD2. The CDR3 is 13 amino acids. Germline-derived CDR1 and CDR2 are SQVTM and ANQGSEA. Trimming at V came to 7 bases and at J to 6 bases, leaving 11 bases not matched to a gene. This CDR3 is CSAVGLGASEQYF. DNA of the CDR3: TGCAGCGCGGTGGGACTAGGGGCCTCCGAGCAGTACTTC.

V and J are TRBV5-1 and TRBJ2-5, with 8 bases fitting TRBD2. The ends lost 4 bases at V and 3 bases at J; junction bases unmatched: 5. The CDR3 has 14 amino acids. The germline V gene encodes CDR1 SGHRS and CDR2 YFSETQ. The CDR3: CASSPSGGKETQYF. The DNA for the CDR3 is TGCGCCAGCAGCCCAAGCGGGGGTAAAGAGACCCAGTACTTC.